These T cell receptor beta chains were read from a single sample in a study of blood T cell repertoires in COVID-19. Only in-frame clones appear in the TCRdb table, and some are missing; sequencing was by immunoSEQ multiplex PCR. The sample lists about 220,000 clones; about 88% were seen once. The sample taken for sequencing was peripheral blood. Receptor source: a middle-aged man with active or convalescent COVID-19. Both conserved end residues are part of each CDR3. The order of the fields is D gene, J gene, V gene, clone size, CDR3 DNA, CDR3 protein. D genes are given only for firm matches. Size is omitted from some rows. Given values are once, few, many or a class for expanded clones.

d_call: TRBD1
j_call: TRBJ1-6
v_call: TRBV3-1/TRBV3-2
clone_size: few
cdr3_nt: TGTGCCAGCAGCCAAGACGGACAGGGATGGTCACCCCTCCACTTT
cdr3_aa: CASSQDGQGWSPLHF

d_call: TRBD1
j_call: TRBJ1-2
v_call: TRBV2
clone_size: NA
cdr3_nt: TGTGCCAGCAGTCGGGACAGAGGTGGCTACACCTTC
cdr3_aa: CASSRDRGGYTF

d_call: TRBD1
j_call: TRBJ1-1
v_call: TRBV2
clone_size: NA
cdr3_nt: TGTGCCAGCAGCGAGACAGGGGTAACTGAAGCTTTCTTT
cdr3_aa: CASSETGVTEAFF

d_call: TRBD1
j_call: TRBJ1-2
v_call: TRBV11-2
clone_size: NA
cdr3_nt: TGTGCCAGCAGCTTAGATCCGGGCAGGGGGCGCGACACCTTC
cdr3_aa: CASSLDPGRGRDTF

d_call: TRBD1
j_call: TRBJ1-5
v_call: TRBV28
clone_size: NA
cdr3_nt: TGTGCCAGCAGTTTTGATGGACAGGGAAAGAATAGCAATCAGCCCCAGCATTTT
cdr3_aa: CASSFDGQGKNSNQPQHF

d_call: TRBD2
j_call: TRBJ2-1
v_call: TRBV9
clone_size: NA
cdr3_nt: TGTGCCAGCAGCGACCCCGGGACTAGCGGGGGGTTTAGCTCCTACAATGAGCAGTTCTTC
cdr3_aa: CASSDPGTSGGFSSYNEQFF

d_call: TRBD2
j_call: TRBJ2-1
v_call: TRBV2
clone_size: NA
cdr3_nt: TGTGCCAGCAAGTCCCGGCGGGGGGGCACCTATTATGAGCAGTTCTTC
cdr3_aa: CASKSRRGGTYYEQFF

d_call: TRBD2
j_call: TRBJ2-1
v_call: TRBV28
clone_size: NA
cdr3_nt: TGTGCCAGCAGGCCCTGGACTAGCGGGAGCAGCGATGAGCAGTTCTTC
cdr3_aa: CASRPWTSGSSDEQFF

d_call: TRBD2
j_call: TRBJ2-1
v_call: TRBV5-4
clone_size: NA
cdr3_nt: TGTGCCAGCAGCCCCGGACTAGCGGGGCCTTCCTACAATGAGCAGTTCTTC
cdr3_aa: CASSPGLAGPSYNEQFF

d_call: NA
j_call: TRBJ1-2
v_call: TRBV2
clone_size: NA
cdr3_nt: TGTGCCGGAAACAGGGTTCACTATGGCTACACCTTC
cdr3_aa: CAGNRVHYGYTF

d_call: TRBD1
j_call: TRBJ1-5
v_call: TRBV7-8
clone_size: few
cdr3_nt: TGTGCCAGCAGCTCATTACAGGGGCACGGCAATCAGCCCCAGCATTTT
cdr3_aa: CASSSLQGHGNQPQHF

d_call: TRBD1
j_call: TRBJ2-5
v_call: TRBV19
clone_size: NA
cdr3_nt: TGTGCCAGTAGTATAGGGACAGGGGGCCGCGAGACCCAGTACTTC
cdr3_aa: CASSIGTGGRETQYF

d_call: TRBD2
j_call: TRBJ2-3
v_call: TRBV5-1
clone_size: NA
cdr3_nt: TGCGCCAGCAGCTTGGCCGGACTAGCGGGAGATTGGGCCACAGATACGCAGTATTTT
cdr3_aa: CASSLAGLAGDWATDTQYF

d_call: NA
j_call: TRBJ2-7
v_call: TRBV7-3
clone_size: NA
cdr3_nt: TGTGCCAGCAGCCTCGTCGCAGGGGTCAGCTCCTACGAGCAGTACTTC
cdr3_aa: CASSLVAGVSSYEQYF

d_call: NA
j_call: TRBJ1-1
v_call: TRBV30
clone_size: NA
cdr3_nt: TGTGCCTGGAAAAGGGGCTTCTCGGGTGAAGCTTTCTTT
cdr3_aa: CAWKRGFSGEAFF

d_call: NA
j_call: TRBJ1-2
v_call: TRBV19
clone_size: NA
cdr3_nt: TGTGCCCCCCCCGCGCGGGGGGGCTACACCTTC
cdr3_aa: CAPPARGGYTF

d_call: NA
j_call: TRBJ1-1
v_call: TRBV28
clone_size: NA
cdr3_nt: TGTGCCAGCAGTTTCGGGGACTTTATGAACACTGAAGCTTTCTTT
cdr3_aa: CASSFGDFMNTEAFF

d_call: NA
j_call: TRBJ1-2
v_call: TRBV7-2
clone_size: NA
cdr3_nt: TGTGCCAGCAGCTTTCCCGGCAGGAAAGGCGGCTACACCTTC
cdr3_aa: CASSFPGRKGGYTF

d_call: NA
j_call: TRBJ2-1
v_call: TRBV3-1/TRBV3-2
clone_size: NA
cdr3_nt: TGTGCCAGCAGCTTCCGAACCTCCGGGAAAAGGGGGTCCAATGAGCAGTTCTTC
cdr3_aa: CASSFRTSGKRGSNEQFF

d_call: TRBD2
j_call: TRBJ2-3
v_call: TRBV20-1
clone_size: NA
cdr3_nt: TGCAGTGCTAGTGGACTAGCGGGGGCGAAAGCGGATACGCAGTATTTT
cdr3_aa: CSASGLAGAKADTQYF

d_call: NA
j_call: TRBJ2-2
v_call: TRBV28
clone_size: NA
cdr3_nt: TGTGCCAGCAGTTTGGCCGGGACAAACACCGGGGAGCTGTTTTTT
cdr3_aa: CASSLAGTNTGELFF

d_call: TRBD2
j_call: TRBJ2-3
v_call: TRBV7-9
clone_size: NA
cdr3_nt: TGTGCCAGCAGCTTAGTTCGGGAGGGAATTAGCACAGATACGCAGTATTTT
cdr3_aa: CASSLVREGISTDTQYF

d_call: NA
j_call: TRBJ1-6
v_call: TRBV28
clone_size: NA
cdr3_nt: TGTGCCAGCAGTTTAACGGCGGGGCTAAATTCACCCCTCCACTTT
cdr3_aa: CASSLTAGLNSPLHF

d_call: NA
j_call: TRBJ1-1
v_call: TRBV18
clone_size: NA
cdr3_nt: TGTGCCAGCTCTGTCGGGGGGGTCATGAACACTGAAGCTTTCTTT
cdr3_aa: CASSVGGVMNTEAFF

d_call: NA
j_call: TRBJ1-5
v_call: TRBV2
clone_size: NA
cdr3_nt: TGTGCCAGCAGTGATCAGCGGGCGTTCAATCAGCCCCAGCATTTT
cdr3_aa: CASSDQRAFNQPQHF

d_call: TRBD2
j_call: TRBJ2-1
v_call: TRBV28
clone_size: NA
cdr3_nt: TGTGCCAGCAGTTGGGAGACTAGCGGGGGGGCTCGAGGTAAAAATGAGCAGTTCTTC
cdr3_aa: CASSWETSGGARGKNEQFF

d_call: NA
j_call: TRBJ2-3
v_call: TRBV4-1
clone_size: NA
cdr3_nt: TGCGCCAGCAGCCAAGATTCCGCAGATACGCAGTATTTT
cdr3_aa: CASSQDSADTQYF

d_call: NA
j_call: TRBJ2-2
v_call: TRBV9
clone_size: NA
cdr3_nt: TGTGCCAGCAGCGTAGGTCAACAATCCGGGGAGCTGTTTTTT
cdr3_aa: CASSVGQQSGELFF

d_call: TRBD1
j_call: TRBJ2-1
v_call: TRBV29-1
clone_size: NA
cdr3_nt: TGCAGCGGTGGGCGGCAGGGGGCAGGGGAGCAGTTCTTC
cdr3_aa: CSGGRQGAGEQFF

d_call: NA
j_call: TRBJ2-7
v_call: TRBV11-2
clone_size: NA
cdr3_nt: TGTGCCAGCAGCTTAGAAGCCTGGAGCTCCTACGAGCAGTACTTC
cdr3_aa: CASSLEAWSSYEQYF

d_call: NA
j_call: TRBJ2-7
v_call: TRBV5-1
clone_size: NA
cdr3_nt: TGCGCCAGCAGCACCGACACCTTGAGCTCCTACGAGCAGTACTTC
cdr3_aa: CASSTDTLSSYEQYF

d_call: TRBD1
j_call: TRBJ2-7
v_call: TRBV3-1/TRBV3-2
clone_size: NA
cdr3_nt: TGTGCCAGCAGCCAAGATCGCAGGGGGTTTTACGAGCAGTACTTC
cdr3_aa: CASSQDRRGFYEQYF

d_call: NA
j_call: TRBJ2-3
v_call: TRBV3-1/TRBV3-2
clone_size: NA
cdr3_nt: TGTGCCAGCAGCCCAACACTTGGGACTTCAGCAGATACGCAGTATTTT
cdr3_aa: CASSPTLGTSADTQYF

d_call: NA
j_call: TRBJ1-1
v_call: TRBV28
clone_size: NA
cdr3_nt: TGTGCCAGCAGTTACTCCTACAGGGCAGGGACTGAAGCTTTCTTT
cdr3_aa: CASSYSYRAGTEAFF

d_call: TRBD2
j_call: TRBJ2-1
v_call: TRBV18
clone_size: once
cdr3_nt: TGTGCCAGCTCACCACAGACTAGCGGGGGGTACAATGAGCAGTTCTTC
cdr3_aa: CASSPQTSGGYNEQFF

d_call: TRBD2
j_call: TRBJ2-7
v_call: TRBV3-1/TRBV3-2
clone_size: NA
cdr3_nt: TGTGCCAGCAGCCAAGATTGGGCAGGGACTAGCGGATACGAGCAGTACTTC
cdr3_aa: CASSQDWAGTSGYEQYF

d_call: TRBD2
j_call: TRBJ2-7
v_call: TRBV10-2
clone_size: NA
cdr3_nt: TGCGCCAGCAGTGAGGGACTAGATAGCTCCTACGAGCAGTACTTC
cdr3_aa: CASSEGLDSSYEQYF

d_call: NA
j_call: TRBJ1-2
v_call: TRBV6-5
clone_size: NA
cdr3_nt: TGTGCCAGCAGTCTCCTGGCGGTCGAGGGCTACACCTTC
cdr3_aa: CASSLLAVEGYTF

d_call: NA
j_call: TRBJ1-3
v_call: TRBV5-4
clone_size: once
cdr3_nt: TGTGCCAGCAGCTTGGGAAGCGGGTCTGGAAACACCATATATTTT
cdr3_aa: CASSLGSGSGNTIYF

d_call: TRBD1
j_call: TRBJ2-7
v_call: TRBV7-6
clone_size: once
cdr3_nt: TGTGCCAGCAGCTGGGACAGGGACCTTGGGGAGCAGTACTTC
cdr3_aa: CASSWDRDLGEQYF

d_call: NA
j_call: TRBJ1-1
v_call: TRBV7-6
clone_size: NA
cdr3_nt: TGTGCCAGCAGCTTAGCCTGGGGCGGCGTCTCTGAAGCTTTCTTT
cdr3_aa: CASSLAWGGVSEAFF

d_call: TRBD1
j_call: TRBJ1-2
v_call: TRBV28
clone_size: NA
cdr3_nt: TGTGCCAGCAGCTCCCCCCTACGGACAGGAGTTGGTTTTTATGGCTACACCTTC
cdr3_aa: CASSSPLRTGVGFYGYTF

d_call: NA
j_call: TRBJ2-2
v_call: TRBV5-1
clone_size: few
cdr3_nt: TGCGCCAGCAGCTTTTCTCGAGATGTGGCCGGGGAGCTGTTTTTT
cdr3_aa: CASSFSRDVAGELFF

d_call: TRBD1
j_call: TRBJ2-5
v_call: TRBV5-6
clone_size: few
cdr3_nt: TGTGCCAGCAGCAAGCGCGGACAGGGGTTGGCGACCCAGTACTTC
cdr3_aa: CASSKRGQGLATQYF

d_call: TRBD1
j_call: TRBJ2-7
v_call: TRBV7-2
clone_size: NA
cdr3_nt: TGTGCCAGCAGCTCACGACAGGGAAAGAGGTACGAGCAGTACTTC
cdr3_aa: CASSSRQGKRYEQYF

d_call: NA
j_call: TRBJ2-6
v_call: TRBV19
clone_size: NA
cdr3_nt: TGTGCCAGTAGTATGATTTCAGTCAGCTCTGGGGCCAACGTCCTGACTTTC
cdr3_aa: CASSMISVSSGANVLTF

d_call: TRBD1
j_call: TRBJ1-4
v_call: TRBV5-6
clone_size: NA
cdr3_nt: TGTGCCAGCAGCCACGGGACAGGGCTAGAGGGGGAAAAACTGTTTTTT
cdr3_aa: CASSHGTGLEGEKLFF

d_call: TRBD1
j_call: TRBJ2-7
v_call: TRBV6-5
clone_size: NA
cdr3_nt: TGTGCCAGCAGCGAGGACAGGGGTAGGACCTACGAGCAGTACTTC
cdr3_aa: CASSEDRGRTYEQYF

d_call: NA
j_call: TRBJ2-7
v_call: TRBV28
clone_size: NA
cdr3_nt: TGTGCCAGCAGTTTTCACTGGAGCTCCTACGAGCAGTACTTC
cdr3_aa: CASSFHWSSYEQYF

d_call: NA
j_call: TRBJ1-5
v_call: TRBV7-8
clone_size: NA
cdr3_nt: TGTGCCAGCAGCCGAGACAGCTATAGCAATCAGCCCCAGCATTTT
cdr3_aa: CASSRDSYSNQPQHF

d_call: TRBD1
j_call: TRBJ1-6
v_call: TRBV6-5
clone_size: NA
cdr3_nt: TGTGCCAGCCGACAGGGTAGGGGTTCACCCCTCCACTTT
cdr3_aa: CASRQGRGSPLHF

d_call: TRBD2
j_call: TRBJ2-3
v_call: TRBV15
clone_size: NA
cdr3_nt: TGTGCCACCAGCAGGCCGGGACTAGCAAAGACAGATACGCAGTATTTT
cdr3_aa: CATSRPGLAKTDTQYF

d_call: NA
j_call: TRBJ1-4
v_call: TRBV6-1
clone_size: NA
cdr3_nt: TGTGCCAGCAGTGAAAGGTGGGGAGGTAATGAAAAACTGTTTTTT
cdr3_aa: CASSERWGGNEKLFF

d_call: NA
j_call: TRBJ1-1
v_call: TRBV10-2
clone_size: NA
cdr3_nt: TGCGCCAGCAGCGCGCTTAGAGTGAACACTGAAGCTTTCTTT
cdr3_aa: CASSALRVNTEAFF

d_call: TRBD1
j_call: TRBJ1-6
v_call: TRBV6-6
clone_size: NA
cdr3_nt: TGTGCCAGCAGTTACGGGGCAGGGGGGACTCTTATAACCCTCCACTTT
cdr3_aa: CASSYGAGGTLITLHF

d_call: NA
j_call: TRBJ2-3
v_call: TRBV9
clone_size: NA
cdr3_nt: TGTGCCAGCAGCGCGGGGGGCACAGATACGCAGTATTTT
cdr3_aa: CASSAGGTDTQYF

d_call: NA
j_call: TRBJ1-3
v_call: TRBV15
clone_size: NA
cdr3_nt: TGTGCCACCAGCAGACCCCGACTCAGCTCTGGAAACACCATATATTTT
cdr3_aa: CATSRPRLSSGNTIYF

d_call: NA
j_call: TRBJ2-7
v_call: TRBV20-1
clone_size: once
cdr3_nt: TGCAGTGCTGAGGCAGGGGACGAGCAGTACTTC
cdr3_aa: CSAEAGDEQYF

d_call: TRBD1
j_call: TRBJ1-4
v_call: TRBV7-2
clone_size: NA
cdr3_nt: TGTGCCAGCAGCTGGAAACTCGGGACAGGGGGCGAAAAACTGTTTTTT
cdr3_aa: CASSWKLGTGGEKLFF

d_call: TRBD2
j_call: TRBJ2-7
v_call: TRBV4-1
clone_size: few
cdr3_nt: TGCGCCAGCAGCCTCAACCCGGGACTAGTATACGAGCAGTACTTC
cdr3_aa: CASSLNPGLVYEQYF